This T cell receptor (beta chain) came from a study of OX40 agonist ivuxolimab in advanced cancers. The CDR3 has 16 residues. The V and J ends lost 2 bases and 3 bases, in that order; junction bases with no gene match: 5. In germline, CDR1 is SGHAT, CDR2 FQNNGV. The data were produced by immunoSEQ multiplex PCR, yet TCRdb's version contains in-frame clones alone and is incomplete. The table has about 51,000 clones, roughly 90% seen once. The clonotype comes from an adult with an advanced solid tumor such as melanoma, head and neck, liver or kidney cancer. Material: CD4+ or CD8+ T cells sorted from blood, obtained in a trial of the OX40 agonist ivuxolimab. V is TRBV11-2 and J is TRBJ2-1; 9 bases line up with TRBD2. CDR3 nucleotide sequence: TGTGCCAGCAGCTTAAGACTAGCGGCGATCTACAATGAGCAGTTCTTC. Amino acids: CASSLRLAAIYNEQFF.